This T cell receptor beta chain was obtained from a study of metastatic and nonmetastatic thyroid tumors. Study background: Peripheral blood and tumor or nodule samples from malignant and benign thyroid patients were compared.

Methods used by the authors: Clinicopathological groups supplied CDR3 differences that were used to build a distant-metastasis classifier for papillary thyroid cancer. TCRdb redid the clone calls on the PCR reads using MiXCR. What appears here as the V and J calls and clone size reflects TCRdb's work, not the paper's. The data show around 65,000 clones, with approximately 15% seen just once and under 8% held by the top ten. V lost 6 bases to trimming and J lost 7 bases; unmatched junction nucleotides: 17. This CDR3 comprises 16 residues. The V gene's germline CDR1 is MRHNA and CDR2 SNTAGT. This clone showed up many times. All patients reached thyroid surgery having received no treatment beforehand.

The receptor comes from a male donor with papillary thyroid cancer or a benign thyroid nodule (not recorded which). Some clones in this sample may be carry-over from other donors' samples. This chain connects TRBV6-4 to TRBJ1-2, with 7 positions matching TRBD1. Sequenced material: blood. The CDR3 here is CASRPTGARARSGYTF. CDR3 sequence (DNA): TGTGCCAGCAGGCCCACAGGGGCAAGAGCAAGGAGTGGCTACACCTTC.